The following is a TCR beta chain sequence with its context. Its antigen has not been determined. Base-call qualities are not available, and no considerably larger clone is one nucleotide away. This record belongs to a study of PD-1 blockade in classical Hodgkin lymphoma (dated by TCRdb to 2018 to 2020). About the full investigation: A peripheral blood immune signature of response to PD-1 blockade in classical Hodgkin lymphoma was defined using TCR beta sequencing and CyTOF. The study at large found these results: The study was restricted to a single clinical trial cohort, and the causes of repertoire differences, possibly disease activity or prior therapy, were left undefined. Baseline TCR diversity was reported to be lower in newly diagnosed patients than in healthy donors and to be lower still in relapsed/refractory patients.

Genomic DNA was extracted with the Qiagen DNeasy kit from unsorted PBMCs and from negatively selected CD4+ and CD8+ fractions. Amplification of TCR beta CDR3 regions was done by immunoSEQ multiplex PCR with primers that anneal to V and J segments. Amplification bias was minimized using a synthetic immune receptor repertoire, and residual bias was removed computationally after sequencing. Processing in the source paper ran as follows. Repertoire diversity was quantified as the Shannon entropy index using custom Python scripts. The unsorted, CD4+ and CD8+ repertoires were each analyzed separately, with the exception of combined analyses, where CD4+ and CD8+ sequences were merged in silico. TCRdb obtained this table from immuneACCESS and retained in-frame rearrangements with V and J assigned. These tables miss some clones; where compared with another copy, unresolved V genes account for less than half of the shortfall, and the remainder is unexplained. V and J calls and clone size are as listed in that table; D and trimming were resolved from the DNA. The sample table holds around 50,000 clones, of which approximately 90% were seen once. Clones ranked in the top ten supply around 5% of the sample.

Spanning cysteine to phenylalanine, the CDR3 consists of 14 amino acids. The retained sequence is limited to the CDR3, 42 bases, with the frame set at the first base. The CDR1 and CDR2 encoded by the germline V gene (reference sequence) are LNHDA and SQIVND. V and J lose 7 bases and 0 bases, and a span of 9 bases separates them. This specimen's time point label, interpreted: newly diagnosed, previously untreated cHL patient sample. To serve as a comparison group for the relapsed/refractory trial patients, PBMCs were sequenced from patients with newly diagnosed, previously untreated classical Hodgkin lymphoma. Peripheral blood was collected in 8 mL Vacutainer Cell Preparation Tubes, from which PBMCs were isolated by centrifugation and then cryopreserved.

The sequence came from a human donor with classical Hodgkin lymphoma. Sequences were obtained from peripheral blood mononuclear cells (PBMCs). This chain is built from TRBV19 and TRBJ2-2; the D segment could be TRBD2, given 6 matching bases. The nucleotide sequence reads TGTGCCAGTAAGGGGAGGACGAACACCGGGGAGCTGTTTTTT. This encodes CASKGRTNTGELFF. Joined to the reference TRBV19 and TRBJ2-2 proteins, this CDR3 gives the full variable domain: DGGITQSPKYLFRKEGQNVTLSCEQNLNHDAMYWYRQDPGQGLRLIYYSQIVNDFQKGDIAEGYSVSREKKESFPLTVTSAQKNPTAFYLCASKGRTNTGELFFGEGSRLTVL.